This is a list of T cell receptor beta chains from one sample in a study of blood T cell repertoires in COVID-19. This table comes from immunoSEQ multiplex PCR, and its TCRdb copy is limited to in-frame clones, with some not included. The repertoire consists of about 270,000 clones, with about 85% occurring once and the leading ten covering around 4%. Sequencing was performed on peripheral blood. These receptor sequences come from a woman in her 50s with active or convalescent COVID-19. Both conserved end residues are part of each CDR3. A D gene is named only where the DNA matches it firmly. Size is stated for part of the rows, as once, few or many counts, or as a class when the clone is expanded.

cdr3_nt cdr3_aa v_call d_call j_call clone_size
TGTGCCAGTAGTATTCTAGGCACTGAAGCTTTCTTT CASSILGTEAFF TRBV19 . TRBJ1-1 .
TGCAGCGTGGGACTGTCGGTAGGAGATACGCAGTATTTT CSVGLSVGDTQYF TRBV29-1 . TRBJ2-3 .
TGTGCCAGCAGTGGTGGGACTAGCGGGACTTGGGAGACCCAGTACTTC CASSGGTSGTWETQYF TRBV25-1 TRBD2 TRBJ2-5 .
TGTGCCACCAGCAGAGGAGGGACAGGGTCCGAGCAGTACTTC CATSRGGTGSEQYF TRBV15 TRBD1 TRBJ2-7 .
TGTGCCAGCCGACGAGGAGCTTCCCTAGAAGAGACCCAGTACTTC CASRRGASLEETQYF TRBV7-2 . TRBJ2-5 .
TGTGCCAGCAGTTATGCTAAAGGGGGATATGGCTACACCTTC CASSYAKGGYGYTF TRBV6-5 . TRBJ1-2 .
TGTGCCAGCAGTGAGGGGGGAACAGGGGGCTACGAGCAGTACTTC CASSEGGTGGYEQYF TRBV2 TRBD1 TRBJ2-7 few
TGTGCCAGCAGCTTCTCGCGCGGTCGTAATGAGCAGTTCTTC CASSFSRGRNEQFF TRBV7-8 . TRBJ2-1 .
TGTGCCAGCAGTAACGGGACACCCAAAGGGCCCCAGCATTTT CASSNGTPKGPQHF TRBV6-2/TRBV6-3 . TRBJ1-5 .
TGTGCCAGCAGCTCAGGGACAGCTTATGGCTACACCTTC CASSSGTAYGYTF TRBV7-9 TRBD1 TRBJ1-2 .
TGTGCCAGCAGCCCGGACAGCTCTGGAAACACCATATATTTT CASSPDSSGNTIYF TRBV7-3 . TRBJ1-3 .
TGTGCCAGCAGTGAGGGACTAGCGGGAGTCGGCGCCGGGGAGCTGTTTTTT CASSEGLAGVGAGELFF TRBV2 TRBD2 TRBJ2-2 .
TGTGCCAGCAGTTCACCGGGACAGGGGGCAAGCGGGGAGCTGTTTTTT CASSSPGQGASGELFF TRBV6-2/TRBV6-3 TRBD1 TRBJ2-2 few
TGTGCCAGCAGCTTAGCTAGCGGAGGCTCCTACGAGCAGTACTTC CASSLASGGSYEQYF TRBV7-9 . TRBJ2-7 .
TGTGCCAGCAGCCCAGGACAGGCGAAAAGTTACGAGCAGTACTTC CASSPGQAKSYEQYF TRBV7-8 TRBD1 TRBJ2-7 .
TGCGCCAGCAGCTCAACAGGGCAGAGCGGCTACGAGCAGTACTTC CASSSTGQSGYEQYF TRBV5-1 . TRBJ2-7 .
TGTGCCAGCAGCTTAAGGGCAGGAGGTAACACTGAAGCTTTCTTT CASSLRAGGNTEAFF TRBV7-3 . TRBJ1-1 once
TGTGCCAGCAGGCTTTTGGGGGGGAATGAGCAGTTCTTC CASRLLGGNEQFF TRBV2 TRBD2 TRBJ2-1 .
TGCGCCAGCAGCTTGGGGACAGGGGATTTCCGGAATGAGCAGTTCTTC CASSLGTGDFRNEQFF TRBV5-1 TRBD1 TRBJ2-1 .
TGTGCCAGCTCAAGTACAGGGGACACTGAAGCTTTCTTT CASSSTGDTEAFF TRBV18 TRBD1 TRBJ1-1 .
TGTGCCACCAGTGTTTCGGGATATGGCTACACCTTC CATSVSGYGYTF TRBV24-1 . TRBJ1-2 few
TGTGCCAGCAGCCTTCCAGCGGGAGTCGCAGGGGAGCTGTTTTTT CASSLPAGVAGELFF TRBV6-5 TRBD2 TRBJ2-2 .
TGTGCCAGCAGCGAGGGACTAGCGGCGACAGATACGCAGTATTTT CASSEGLAATDTQYF TRBV7-9 TRBD2 TRBJ2-3 .
TGCGCCAGCAGCTTGGAAGAGGCGCGGATCACAGATACGCAGTATTTT CASSLEEARITDTQYF TRBV5-1 . TRBJ2-3 .
TGTGCCAGCAGCGCACCCATCGGCGGGAGGGCCTCGGGTACGCAGTATTTT CASSAPIGGRASGTQYF TRBV9 TRBD2 TRBJ2-3 .
TGCGCCAGCAGCGCCCTTGGGGTGAGGGTGGAGAAACTGTTTTTT CASSALGVRVEKLFF TRBV4-1 . TRBJ1-4 .
TGTGCCAGCAGCTCTCAGGGGATCGGGGGGAGTCAGCCCCAGCATTTT CASSSQGIGGSQPQHF TRBV5-5 . TRBJ1-5 .
TGTGCCAGTGGGGGCAGGCGAGACTATGGCTACACCTTC CASGGRRDYGYTF TRBV19 . TRBJ1-2 .
TGCGCCAGCAGCTTGGGGGGCAGGGTAGGGTTGAACACTGAAGCTTTCTTT CASSLGGRVGLNTEAFF TRBV5-1 . TRBJ1-1 .
TGCGCCAGCAGCTTGGCCGGGGGGGCCGGGCAGCCCCAGCATTTT CASSLAGGAGQPQHF TRBV5-1 . TRBJ1-5 .
TGTGCCAGCTCACCCCAGCGGGAGTGGGACAATGAGCAGTTCTTC CASSPQREWDNEQFF TRBV18 TRBD2 TRBJ2-1 .
TGTGCCAGCAGTATAGCGGGAGGGCCCTACAATGAGCAGTTCTTC CASSIAGGPYNEQFF TRBV6-4 TRBD2 TRBJ2-1 .
TGCGCCAGCAGCGGGCCTAGCCCCCAGGTCGACGAGCAGTACTTC CASSGPSPQVDEQYF TRBV5-1 . TRBJ2-7 .
TGTGCCAGCACCCCGACAGGGAACACTGAAGCTTTCTTT CASTPTGNTEAFF TRBV10-3 . TRBJ1-1 .
TGTGCCAGCTCACCACCTATCGGGGGAATGAACACTGAAGCTTTCTTT CASSPPIGGMNTEAFF TRBV18 . TRBJ1-1 .
TGTGCCAGCAGTGTCGACAGGGCTCGCCCCTACGAGCAGTACTTC CASSVDRARPYEQYF TRBV2 TRBD1 TRBJ2-7 .
TGCAGCGTCCGACAGGGGTCGAACACTGAAGCTTTCTTT CSVRQGSNTEAFF TRBV29-1 TRBD1 TRBJ1-1 .
TGTGCCAGCAGTTCCCCCGGGGTCCGAGTTAGTGAAAAACTGTTTTTT CASSSPGVRVSEKLFF TRBV28 . TRBJ1-4 .
TGTGCCAGCAGTCCTTTTGGCAGGGGGGATAGCTACACCTTC CASSPFGRGDSYTF TRBV28 TRBD1 TRBJ1-2 .
TGTGCCAGCAGCATTGGGGGGGTCCTGGGCAATGAGCAGTTCTTC CASSIGGVLGNEQFF TRBV5-4 TRBD2 TRBJ2-1 once
TGTGCCAGCACCCCCGAGGGTGCTGGGGCCAACGTCCTGACTTTC CASTPEGAGANVLTF TRBV2 . TRBJ2-6 .